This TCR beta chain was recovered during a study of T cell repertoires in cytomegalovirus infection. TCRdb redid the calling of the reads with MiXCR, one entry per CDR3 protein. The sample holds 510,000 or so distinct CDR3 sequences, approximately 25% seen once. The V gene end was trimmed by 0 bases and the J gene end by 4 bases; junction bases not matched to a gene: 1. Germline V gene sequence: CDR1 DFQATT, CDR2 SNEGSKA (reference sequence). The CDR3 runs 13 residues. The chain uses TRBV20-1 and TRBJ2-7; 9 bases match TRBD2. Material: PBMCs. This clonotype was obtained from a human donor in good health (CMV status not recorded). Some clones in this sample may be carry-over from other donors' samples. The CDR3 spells CSAREAGGYEQYV. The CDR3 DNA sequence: TGCAGTGCTAGAGAAGCGGGAGGATACGAGCAGTACGTC.